This T cell receptor (beta chain) was observed in a study of T cells after yellow fever vaccination. About the research overall: Where fractions had low cell numbers, libraries were prepared from them with the SMART-Seq v4 Ultra Low Input RNA kit. Study-wide results and limits: Most primary-vaccination clones recurred post-booster (roughly 96% CD4, roughly 91% CD8).

For TCR, cDNA came from 5'RACE template switching, which added a universal primer site and UMIs. TCRdb fed the 5' RACE reads into MiXCR, producing one record per CDR3 protein. The data show 550,000 to 750,000 distinct CDR3 sequences, roughly 14% seen once. Germline lookup yields CDR1 MNHEY and CDR2 SVGAGI. After removal of 6 bases from V and 7 bases from J, the junction contained 9 bases not matched to a gene. This CDR3 spans 16 amino acids. Note on this clonotype: Its target is unknown.

This TCR was sampled from a man between 25 and 39 years old who received the YFV17D yellow fever vaccine. J is TRBJ2-3 and V is TRBV6-5; 14 bases are a match to TRBD2. The input for sequencing was PBMCs, taken on the day of the yellow fever booster vaccination. Written as DNA, the CDR3 is TGTGCCAGCAGATTACAACGGACTAGCGGGAGGAATACGCAGTATTTT. It codes for CASRLQRTSGRNTQYF.